A single sample is the source of the 8 T cell receptor beta chains below, sequenced in a study of patients and donors after allogeneic stem cell transplantation. TCRdb itself ran the RT-PCR reads through MiXCR, one entry per CDR3 protein. Of 920,000 or so distinct CDR3 sequences detected, under 20% appear once; the ten largest clones hold roughly 6%. The specimen was blood, either unsorted or a sorted T cell fraction (not recorded which). All receptors derive from a human donor who was either an allogeneic HSCT recipient or a stem cell or donor lymphocyte infusion donor (not recorded which). It is not recorded whose cells these are; they may come from a transplant donor.

This chain uses TRBV3-1 with TRBJ1-2, with D perhaps TRBD1 (5 bases). The CDR3 length is 16 residues. V was shortened by 4 bases and J by 4 bases, with 19 bases between the two germline ends. Germline-derived CDR1 and CDR2 are LGHDT and YNNKEL (reference sequence). This CDR3 is CASSPSWGDSSYGYTF. The CDR3 region has the DNA TGTGCCAGCAGCCCCTCCTGGGGGGATAGTAGCTATGGCTACACCTTC.

The J gene is TRBJ2-7, the V gene TRBV5-1; a possible D gene is TRBD2 (5 bases). The CDR3 totals 15 residues. V dropped 1 base and J dropped 2 bases, with 13 bases sitting between them. Germline CDR1 is SGHRS and CDR2 is YFSETQ. The CDR3, as DNA: TGCGCCAGCAGCTTGACGAACGGGGATACCTACGAGCAGTACTTC. Translated: CASSLTNGDTYEQYF.

This clonotype has just a few counts. This chain connects TRBV24-1 to TRBJ2-1; 12 bases agree with TRBD2. From germline, CDR1 is KGHDR and CDR2 SFDVKD. V shed 6 bases, J shed 4 bases, and the junction held 6 bases outside the gene matches. This CDR3 is built from 16 residues. CDR3 sequence reads: CATSPTSGGHYNEQFF. CDR3 in DNA: TGTGCCACCAGTCCAACTAGCGGGGGGCATTACAATGAGCAGTTCTTC.

This chain uses TRBV6-1 with TRBJ1-2; possibly TRBD1 for D (5 bases). V was pared by 4 bases and J by 5 bases, with 17 bases between. The V gene's germline CDR1 is MNHNS and CDR2 SASEGT. The CDR3 sequence is 15 residues long. CDR3 bases: TGTGCCAGCAGTGTACGACAGTCCTCCGGGTATGGCTACACCTTC. The encoded protein is CASSVRQSSGYGYTF.

In this sample, this clonotype turned up a few times. V and J are TRBV6-5 and TRBJ1-5, with TRBD1 identical over 9 bases. The CDR3 has 15 residues. CDR1 MNHEY and CDR2 SVGAGI come from the germline V gene. The trim removed 4 bases at V and 6 bases at J, leaving 7 bases unmatched. Here the CDR3 reads CASSLLGTGSQPQHF. CDR3 sequence (DNA): TGTGCCAGCAGTTTATTGGGGACAGGGAGTCAGCCCCAGCATTTT.

The chain has TRBV6-1 and TRBJ1-5, with a tentative D call TRBD1 (6 bases). The CDR3 is 14 amino acids. Trimming took off 7 bases at V and 4 bases at J, with 14 bases between the two ends. Germline assignment: CDR1 MNHNS and CDR2 SASEGT. The CDR3 region is CASIRGQANQPQHF. CDR3 nucleotide sequence: TGTGCCAGCATCAGGGGCCAGGCTAATCAGCCCCAGCATTTT.

Only a few counts were recorded for this clonotype. V gene TRBV5-1 combines with J gene TRBJ2-2; perhaps TRBD2 as D (6 bases). V was pared by 1 base and J by 4 bases, with 11 bases between. This CDR3 comprises 15 residues. Germline V gene data show CDR1 as SGHRS and CDR2 as YFSETQ. In DNA, the CDR3 is TGCGCCAGCAGCTTGATCCGGGGGTCCACCGGGGAGCTGTTTTTT. It yields the protein CASSLIRGSTGELFF. The complete variable domain, with remaining parts taken from reference TRBV5-1 and TRBJ2-2, reads KAGVTQTPRYLIKTRGQQVTLSCSPISGHRSVSWYQQTPGQGLQFLFEYFSETQRNKGNFPGRFSGRQFSNSRSEMNVSTLELGDSALYLCASSLIRGSTGELFFGEGSRLTVL.

V is TRBV10-3 and J is TRBJ2-1, with D hard to call. CDR3 length: 16 residues. V lost 0 bases, J lost 0 bases, and 9 bases lay in between. Germline V gives CDR1 ENHRY, CDR2 SYGVKD. The CDR3 region is CAISESGVSSYNEQFF. CDR3 sequence (DNA): TGTGCCATCAGTGAGTCGGGTGTCAGCTCCTACAATGAGCAGTTCTTC.